This TCR beta chain comes out of a study of read filtering for tumor transcriptome and immune sequencing. In germline, CDR1 is MNHEY, CDR2 SMNVEV (reference sequence). The V segment lost 4 bases and the J segment 8 bases; nucleotides outside the gene matches: 6. This CDR3 has 15 residues. From roughly 400 ng of RNA, a library with molecular barcoded alpha/delta and beta/gamma adaptors was made. TCRdb independently ran MiXCR on the reads; one entry per CDR3 protein. The repertoire holds approximately 62,000 distinct CDR3 sequences, with about 19% as singletons. The sample holds many counts of this clonotype.

The rearrangement links TRBV27 to TRBJ2-3; 13 bases line up with TRBD2. Sequencing was carried out using a population of CD138-negative cells sorted from bone marrow. The sequence was obtained from a donor at least 40 years old with multiple myeloma. The DNA for the CDR3 is TGTGCCAGCAGTTCCCGGACTAGCGGGAGACCTACGCAGTATTTT. Its translation: CASSSRTSGRPTQYF.